One sample yielded the 6 T cell receptor beta chains listed below, sequenced in a study of T cell changes during pregnancy in multiple sclerosis. The data were produced by immunoSEQ multiplex PCR, yet TCRdb's version contains in-frame clones alone and is incomplete. The repertoire includes some 24,000 clones, around 90% of them detected once, and under 9.5% sits in the top ten. Here the sequenced sample was CD8+ T cells from peripheral blood mononuclear cells, taken in the third trimester of pregnancy. The receptors were gathered from a female donor in good health, enrolled as a control in a pregnancy study.

This sequence joins TRBV27 and TRBJ1-1; D unresolved. CDR3 length: 10 amino acids. CDR1 and CDR2 from the germline V gene are MNHEY and SMNVEV (reference sequence). The V end was cut by 11 bases, the J end by 0 bases, with 4 bases between. The CDR3 reads CAHMNTEAFF. The CDR3 DNA is TGTGCCCACATGAACACTGAAGCTTTCTTT.

The J gene is TRBJ1-2, the V gene TRBV7-9; D may be TRBD1 (6 bases). The CDR3 contains 15 residues. V was cut by 1 base and J by 4 bases, with 13 bases left in between. Germline V CDR1 and CDR2: SEHNR, FQNEAQ (reference sequence). The CDR3 loop is CASSLGQEGGYGYTF. For the CDR3, the DNA is TGTGCCAGCAGCTTAGGACAAGAAGGGGGCTATGGCTACACCTTC.

This chain joins TRBV4-1 and TRBJ2-7; D is unresolved. The V end lost 1 base, the J end lost 2 bases, and 12 bases lay between the germline ends. CDR3 size: 15 residues. Germline V CDR1 and CDR2: MGHRA, YSYEKL. CDR3: CASSQAGSAAYEQYF. CDR3 in DNA: TGCGCCAGCAGCCAAGCAGGATCGGCAGCCTACGAGCAGTACTTC.

V and J are TRBV9 and TRBJ1-1; D uncertain. Between the trimmed V and J ends, which lost 0 bases and 5 bases, there was a span of 14 bases. The CDR3 length is 15 residues. Germline CDR1 is SGDLS and CDR2 is YYNGEE. DNA for the CDR3: TGTGCCAGCAGCGTAGATTGGGTTTCGAGGACTGAAGCTTTCTTT. Its translation: CASSVDWVSRTEAFF. Complete variable domain (other parts from reference TRBV9 and TRBJ1-1): DSGVTQTPKHLITATGQRVTLRCSPRSGDLSVYWYQQSLDQGLQFLIQYYNGEERAKGNILERFSAQQFPDLHSELNLSSLELGDSALYFCASSVDWVSRTEAFFGQGTRLTVV.

The chain combines TRBV27 with TRBJ2-7; D perhaps matches TRBD2 (5 bases). Trimming shortened V by 8 bases and J by 2 bases, and 13 bases separated the two germline ends. The germline V gene has CDR1 MNHEY and CDR2 SMNVEV (reference sequence). The CDR3 extends over 13 amino acids. The CDR3 protein is CASGTGNPYEQYF. CDR3 in DNA: TGTGCCAGCGGAACGGGGAACCCCTACGAGCAGTACTTC.

This chain links TRBV7-2 with TRBJ2-3, with D unclear. CDR1 is SGHTA, CDR2 FQGNSA, per germline. V lost 4 bases to trimming and J lost 2 bases, with 13 bases between them. This CDR3 is 15 amino acids long. CDR3 loop: CASSSILVFTDTQYF. As DNA, the CDR3 is TGTGCCAGCAGCTCGATCTTAGTATTCACAGATACGCAGTATTTT.